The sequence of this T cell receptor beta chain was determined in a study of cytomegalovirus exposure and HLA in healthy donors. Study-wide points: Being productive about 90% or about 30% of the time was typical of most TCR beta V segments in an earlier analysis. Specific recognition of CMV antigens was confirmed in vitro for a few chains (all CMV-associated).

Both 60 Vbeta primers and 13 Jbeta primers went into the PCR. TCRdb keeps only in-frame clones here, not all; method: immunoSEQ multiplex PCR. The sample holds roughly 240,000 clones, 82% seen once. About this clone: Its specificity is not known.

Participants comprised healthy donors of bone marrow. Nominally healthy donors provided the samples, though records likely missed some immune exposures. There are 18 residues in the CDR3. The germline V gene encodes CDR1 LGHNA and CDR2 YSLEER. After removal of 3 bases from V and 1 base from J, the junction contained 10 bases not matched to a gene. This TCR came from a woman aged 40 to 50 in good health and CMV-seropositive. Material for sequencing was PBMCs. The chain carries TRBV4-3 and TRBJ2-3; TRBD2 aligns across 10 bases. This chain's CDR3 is CASSQEPTSGVGTDTQYF. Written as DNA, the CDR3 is TGCGCCAGCAGCCAGGAACCTACTAGCGGGGTCGGCACAGATACGCAGTATTTT.